The rows below give T cell receptor beta chains drawn from one sample of a study of blood T cell repertoires in COVID-19. TCRdb keeps only in-frame clones here, not all; method: immunoSEQ multiplex PCR. The data show around 150,000 clones, 65% to 90% seen once. Sequencing was performed on peripheral blood. Every receptor here comes from a man in his sixties or seventies with acute or convalescent COVID-19. Both conserved end residues are part of each CDR3. A D gene is named only where the DNA matches it firmly. Where a row states a size, it is once, few, many or the class of an expanded clone; other rows omit it.

size,J,D,V,CDR3,DNA
NA,TRBJ1-2,TRBD1,TRBV19,CASRKDTGDYGYTF,TGTGCCAGTAGGAAAGATACAGGGGACTATGGCTACACCTTC
NA,TRBJ1-2,TRBD1,TRBV11-2,CASSLGKRTGGETNYGYTF,TGTGCCAGCAGCTTAGGCAAAAGGACAGGGGGCGAGACTAACTATGGCTACACCTTC
NA,TRBJ2-7,NA,TRBV9,CASAAGSSSYEQYF,TGTGCCAGCGCCGCAGGGTCAAGCTCCTACGAGCAGTACTTC
NA,TRBJ2-7,NA,TRBV28,CASRNSGDSYEQYF,TGTGCCAGCAGGAATTCGGGAGATTCCTACGAGCAGTACTTC
once,TRBJ1-6,TRBD1,TRBV5-1,CASSQGTGGDSPLHF,TGCGCCAGCAGCCAAGGGACAGGGGGTGATTCACCCCTCCACTTT
few,TRBJ1-5,NA,TRBV7-2,CASSPGVNQPQHF,TGTGCCAGCAGCCCAGGGGTTAATCAGCCCCAGCATTTT
NA,TRBJ1-1,NA,TRBV4-1,CASSQSYTEAFF,TGCGCCAGCAGCCAGAGTTACACTGAAGCTTTCTTT
NA,TRBJ2-1,NA,TRBV7-2,CASSSDFLSYNEQFF,TGTGCCAGCAGCTCGGACTTCCTCTCCTACAATGAGCAGTTCTTC
NA,TRBJ2-2,TRBD2,TRBV7-3,CASGLALNTGELFF,TGTGCCAGCGGACTAGCGCTGAACACCGGGGAGCTGTTTTTT
NA,TRBJ2-7,NA,TRBV3-1/TRBV3-2,CASSQDLGVQYF,TGTGCCAGCAGCCAAGATCTGGGCGTGCAGTACTTC
NA,TRBJ2-1,NA,TRBV2,CASRLQNNEQFF,TGTGCCAGCAGGCTGCAGAACAATGAGCAGTTCTTC
once,TRBJ2-3,TRBD2,TRBV28,CASTGGRADTQYF,TGTGCCAGCACGGGCGGGAGGGCAGATACGCAGTATTTT
NA,TRBJ2-5,NA,TRBV10-1,CASSRDKYQETQYF,TGCGCCAGCAGTAGGGACAAGTACCAAGAGACCCAGTACTTC
NA,TRBJ2-5,TRBD1,TRBV6-1,CASSESVFDRGSLETQYF,TGTGCCAGCAGTGAGAGTGTTTTCGACAGGGGGTCGTTAGAGACCCAGTACTTC
NA,TRBJ2-7,TRBD1,TRBV3-1/TRBV3-2,CASSRGQGISYEQYF,TGTGCCAGCAGCCGAGGACAGGGAATCTCCTACGAGCAGTACTTC
NA,TRBJ2-7,TRBD1,TRBV19,CASSMTGGHYEQYF,TGTGCCAGTAGTATGACAGGGGGCCACTACGAGCAGTACTTC
NA,TRBJ1-1,NA,TRBV11-1,CASSFTGFTEAFF,TGTGCCAGCAGCTTTACAGGTTTCACTGAAGCTTTCTTT
NA,TRBJ2-4,NA,TRBV19,CASSMVSVVTKNIQYF,TGTGCCAGTAGTATGGTGTCGGTAGTTACCAAAAACATTCAGTACTTC
NA,TRBJ2-6,NA,TRBV19,CASSPGGVTGANVLTF,TGTGCCAGTAGTCCCGGCGGGGTGACTGGGGCCAACGTCCTGACTTTC
NA,TRBJ1-6,NA,TRBV28,CASKQSHSPLHF,TGTGCCAGCAAACAGAGCCATTCACCCCTCCACTTT
NA,TRBJ2-7,TRBD1,TRBV7-9,CASSGQGQGASYEQYF,TGTGCCAGCAGCGGACAAGGACAGGGGGCGTCCTACGAGCAGTACTTC
once,TRBJ2-1,NA,TRBV9,CASSFRTYSYNEQFF,TGTGCCAGCAGCTTTAGGACATACTCCTACAATGAGCAGTTCTTC
once,TRBJ1-1,TRBD1,TRBV28,CASRRLGTVGMNTEAFF,TGTGCCAGCAGACGTCTCGGGACAGTCGGGATGAACACTGAAGCTTTCTTT
NA,TRBJ2-3,TRBD2,TRBV6-2/TRBV6-3,CASSLTSGKDTQYF,TGTGCCAGCAGTCTCACTAGCGGGAAAGATACGCAGTATTTT
NA,TRBJ2-1,TRBD2,TRBV11-3,CASSLDGGGNEQFF,TGTGCCAGCAGCTTAGATGGGGGGGGGAATGAGCAGTTCTTC
NA,TRBJ2-5,NA,TRBV4-3,CASSQELGQSETQYF,TGCGCCAGCAGCCAAGAGTTGGGACAATCGGAGACCCAGTACTTC
NA,TRBJ2-7,NA,TRBV7-2,CASSLTYEQYF,TGTGCCAGCAGTCTAACCTACGAGCAGTACTTC
NA,TRBJ2-1,NA,TRBV29-1,CSVEKGVGNNEQFF,TGCAGCGTTGAAAAGGGGGTCGGGAACAATGAGCAGTTCTTC
NA,TRBJ1-1,NA,TRBV7-9,CASSLNAGGSTEAFF,TGTGCCAGCAGCTTAAACGCGGGGGGGAGCACTGAAGCTTTCTTT
NA,TRBJ2-7,TRBD2,TRBV5-4,CASSEGLAGGLYEQYF,TGTGCCAGCAGCGAGGGACTAGCGGGAGGTCTCTACGAGCAGTACTTC
NA,TRBJ1-6,NA,TRBV6-2/TRBV6-3,CASSLTVRVYSPLHF,TGTGCCAGCAGCCTGACAGTACGGGTTTATTCACCCCTCCACTTT
once,TRBJ1-3,TRBD1,TRBV6-6,CATGKGQEFGNTIYF,TGTGCCACAGGGAAAGGACAGGAATTCGGAAACACCATATATTTT
NA,TRBJ2-2,TRBD2,TRBV2,CASTRLAGGNTGELFF,TGTGCCAGCACTCGACTAGCGGGAGGGAACACCGGGGAGCTGTTTTTT
NA,TRBJ2-7,TRBD2,TRBV15,CATSRDSAGDYYEQYF,TGTGCCACCAGCAGAGATTCGGCGGGGGACTACTACGAGCAGTACTTC
few,TRBJ1-6,TRBD1,TRBV5-1,CASSLGSGGNNSPLHF,TGCGCCAGCAGCTTGGGGTCAGGGGGAAATAATTCACCCCTCCACTTT
NA,TRBJ2-5,TRBD1,TRBV28,CASSLGGQGSWETQYF,TGTGCCAGCAGTTTGGGTGGACAGGGTAGTTGGGAGACCCAGTACTTC
NA,TRBJ2-3,NA,TRBV4-1,CASSLRAVTDTQYF,TGCGCCAGCAGCCTGAGGGCAGTCACAGATACGCAGTATTTT
few,TRBJ1-6,TRBD1,TRBV5-1,CASSSGQDLYSPLHF,TGCGCCAGCAGCTCGGGACAGGATCTCTATTCACCCCTCCACTTT
NA,TRBJ2-2,NA,TRBV5-1,CASSLGGASGELFF,TGCGCCAGCAGCTTGGGGGGAGCCTCCGGGGAGCTGTTTTTT
NA,TRBJ2-3,TRBD2,TRBV5-6,CASSLAGQLAVNRDTQYF,TGTGCCAGCAGCTTGGCCGGGCAACTAGCGGTGAACCGTGATACGCAGTATTTT
few,TRBJ2-7,TRBD2,TRBV4-2,CASSLAGDTYEQYF,TGTGCCAGCAGTTTAGCGGGAGACACCTACGAGCAGTACTTC
NA,TRBJ2-1,TRBD2,TRBV29-1,CSAGRTSGYNEQFF,TGCAGCGCCGGAAGGACTAGCGGGTACAATGAGCAGTTCTTC
NA,TRBJ2-3,NA,TRBV9,CASSVTRASSTDTQYF,TGTGCCAGCAGCGTCACTAGAGCCTCTAGCACAGATACGCAGTATTTT
NA,TRBJ2-2,NA,TRBV6-5,CASRGDTGELFF,TGTGCCAGCAGGGGCGACACCGGGGAGCTGTTTTTT
NA,TRBJ2-3,TRBD1,TRBV24-1,CATSAGQGPRTDTQYF,TGTGCCACCAGTGCGGGACAGGGGCCCCGTACGGATACGCAGTATTTT
NA,TRBJ2-3,NA,TRBV5-4,CASSFKGDGITDTQYF,TGTGCCAGCAGCTTCAAAGGGGATGGAATCACAGATACGCAGTATTTT
NA,TRBJ2-7,NA,TRBV30,CAWSTTAHYEQYF,TGTGCCTGGAGTACTACGGCTCACTACGAGCAGTACTTC
NA,TRBJ2-1,NA,TRBV15,CATSRDLGGIGNEQFF,TGTGCCACCAGCAGAGATTTGGGCGGGATAGGTAATGAGCAGTTCTTC
NA,TRBJ2-3,NA,TRBV6-5,CASKPARGTDTQYF,TGTGCCAGCAAACCGGCCAGAGGAACAGATACGCAGTATTTT
NA,TRBJ2-2,TRBD2,TRBV19,CATGLAGTGELFF,TGTGCCACCGGACTAGCGGGCACCGGGGAGCTGTTTTTT
NA,TRBJ2-1,TRBD1,TRBV5-5,CASSWLTGNNEQFF,TGTGCCAGCAGCTGGCTGACAGGGAACAATGAGCAGTTCTTC
NA,TRBJ2-5,TRBD2,TRBV4-1,CASSQTGLVLETQYF,TGCGCCAGCAGCCAGACGGGACTAGTTCTGGAGACCCAGTACTTC
NA,TRBJ2-7,NA,TRBV5-4,CASSLDPDSYEQYF,TGTGCCAGCAGCTTGGACCCTGACAGTTACGAGCAGTACTTC
few,TRBJ2-7,TRBD2,TRBV11-2,CASSLLAGGSEQYF,TGTGCCAGCAGCTTATTAGCGGGAGGGTCTGAGCAGTACTTC
NA,TRBJ2-7,NA,TRBV5-8,CASHWGLTYEQYF,TGTGCCAGCCACTGGGGACTTACCTACGAGCAGTACTTC
NA,TRBJ2-1,NA,TRBV7-3,CASSLTSGTRASEQFF,TGTGCCAGCAGCTTAACGAGTGGTACGAGAGCAAGTGAGCAGTTCTTC